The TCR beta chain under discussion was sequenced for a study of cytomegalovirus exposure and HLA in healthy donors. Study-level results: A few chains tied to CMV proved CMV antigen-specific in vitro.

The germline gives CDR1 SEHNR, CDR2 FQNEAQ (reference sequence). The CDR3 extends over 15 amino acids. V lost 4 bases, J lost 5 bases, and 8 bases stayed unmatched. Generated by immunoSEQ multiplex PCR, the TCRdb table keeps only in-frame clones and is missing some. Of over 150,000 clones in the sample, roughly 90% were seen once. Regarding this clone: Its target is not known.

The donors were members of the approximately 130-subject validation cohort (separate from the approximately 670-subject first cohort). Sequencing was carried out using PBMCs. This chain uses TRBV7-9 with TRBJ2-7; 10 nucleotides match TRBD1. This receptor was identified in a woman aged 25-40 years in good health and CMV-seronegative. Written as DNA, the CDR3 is TGTGCCAGCAGCTCGCCGGGACAGGGGCTGGACGAGCAGTACTTC. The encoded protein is CASSSPGQGLDEQYF.